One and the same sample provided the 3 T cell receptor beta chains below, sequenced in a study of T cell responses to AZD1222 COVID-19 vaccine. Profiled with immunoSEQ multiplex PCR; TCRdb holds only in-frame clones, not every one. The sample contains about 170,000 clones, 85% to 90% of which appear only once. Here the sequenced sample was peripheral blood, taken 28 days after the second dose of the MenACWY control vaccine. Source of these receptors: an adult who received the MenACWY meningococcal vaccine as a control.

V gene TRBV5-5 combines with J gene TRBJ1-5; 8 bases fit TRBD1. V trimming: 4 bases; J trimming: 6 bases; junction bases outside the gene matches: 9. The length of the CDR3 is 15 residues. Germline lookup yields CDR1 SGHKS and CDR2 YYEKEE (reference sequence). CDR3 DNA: TGTGCCAGCAGCCGGGGACAGGAAAGAGGTCAGCCCCAGCATTTT. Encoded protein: CASSRGQERGQPQHF.

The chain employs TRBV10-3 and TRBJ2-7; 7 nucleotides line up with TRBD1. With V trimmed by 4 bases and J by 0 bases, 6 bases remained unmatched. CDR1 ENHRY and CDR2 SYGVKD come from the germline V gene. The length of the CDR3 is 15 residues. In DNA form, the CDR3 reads TGTGCCATCAGTGTAGGGGGCGCTAGCTCCTACGAGCAGTACTTC. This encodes CAISVGGASSYEQYF.

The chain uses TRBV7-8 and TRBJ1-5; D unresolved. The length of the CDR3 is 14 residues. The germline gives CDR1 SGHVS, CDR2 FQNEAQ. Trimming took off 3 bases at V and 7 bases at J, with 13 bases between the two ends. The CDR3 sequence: CASSFDTSGQPQHF. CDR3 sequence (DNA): TGTGCCAGCAGCTTTGACACAAGTGGGCAGCCCCAGCATTTT.